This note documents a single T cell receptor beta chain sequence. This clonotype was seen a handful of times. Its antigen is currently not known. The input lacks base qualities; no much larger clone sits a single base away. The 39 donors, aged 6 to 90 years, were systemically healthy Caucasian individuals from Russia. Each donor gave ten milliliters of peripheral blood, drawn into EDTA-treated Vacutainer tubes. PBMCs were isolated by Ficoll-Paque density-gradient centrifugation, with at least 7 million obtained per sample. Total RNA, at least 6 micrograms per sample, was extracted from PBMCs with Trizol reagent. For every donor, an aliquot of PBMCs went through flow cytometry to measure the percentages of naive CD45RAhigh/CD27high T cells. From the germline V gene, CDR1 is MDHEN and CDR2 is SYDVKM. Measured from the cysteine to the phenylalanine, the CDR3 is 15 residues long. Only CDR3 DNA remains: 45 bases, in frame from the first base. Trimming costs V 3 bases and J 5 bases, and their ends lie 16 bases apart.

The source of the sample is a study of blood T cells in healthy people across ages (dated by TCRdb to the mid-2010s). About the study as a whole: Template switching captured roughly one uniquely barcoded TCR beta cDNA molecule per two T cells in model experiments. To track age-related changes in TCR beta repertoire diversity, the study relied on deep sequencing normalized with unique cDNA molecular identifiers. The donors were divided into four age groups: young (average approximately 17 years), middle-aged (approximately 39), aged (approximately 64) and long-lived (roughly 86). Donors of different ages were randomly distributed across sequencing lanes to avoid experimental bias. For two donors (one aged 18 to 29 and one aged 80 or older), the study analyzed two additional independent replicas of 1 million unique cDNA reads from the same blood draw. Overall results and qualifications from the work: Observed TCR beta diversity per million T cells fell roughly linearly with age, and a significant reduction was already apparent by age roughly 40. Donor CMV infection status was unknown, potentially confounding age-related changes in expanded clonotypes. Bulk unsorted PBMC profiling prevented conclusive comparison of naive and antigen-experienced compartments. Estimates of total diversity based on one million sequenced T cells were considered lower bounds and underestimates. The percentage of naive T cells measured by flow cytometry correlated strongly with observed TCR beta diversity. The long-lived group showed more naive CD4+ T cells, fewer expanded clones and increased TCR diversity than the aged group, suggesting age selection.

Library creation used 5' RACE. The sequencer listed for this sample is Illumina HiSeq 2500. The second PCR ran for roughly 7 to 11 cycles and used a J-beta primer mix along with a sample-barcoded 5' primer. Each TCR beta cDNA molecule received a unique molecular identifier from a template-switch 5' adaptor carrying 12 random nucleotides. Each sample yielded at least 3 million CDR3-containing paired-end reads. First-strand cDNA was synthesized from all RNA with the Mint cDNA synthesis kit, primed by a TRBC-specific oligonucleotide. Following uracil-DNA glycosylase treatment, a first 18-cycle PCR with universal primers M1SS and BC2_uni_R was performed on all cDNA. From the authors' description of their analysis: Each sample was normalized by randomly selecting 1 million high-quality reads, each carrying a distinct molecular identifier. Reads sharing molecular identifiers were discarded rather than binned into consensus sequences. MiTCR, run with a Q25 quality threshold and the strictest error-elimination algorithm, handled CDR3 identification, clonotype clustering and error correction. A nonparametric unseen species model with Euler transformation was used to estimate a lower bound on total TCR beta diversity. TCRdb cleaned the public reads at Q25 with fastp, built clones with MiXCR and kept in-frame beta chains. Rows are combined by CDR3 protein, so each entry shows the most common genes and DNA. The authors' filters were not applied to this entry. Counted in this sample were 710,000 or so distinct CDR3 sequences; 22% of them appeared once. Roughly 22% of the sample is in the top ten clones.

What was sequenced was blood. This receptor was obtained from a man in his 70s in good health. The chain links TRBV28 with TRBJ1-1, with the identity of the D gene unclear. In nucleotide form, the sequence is TGTGCCAGCAGTTTCCCAAACCTACGGCAAACTGAAGCTTTCTTT. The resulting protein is CASSFPNLRQTEAFF.